This record covers a single T cell receptor (beta chain). The antigen is not known. These data belong to a study of T cell repertoires in cytomegalovirus infection. Study in general: The public TCR beta signatures pointed to both CMV infection and matching HLA type.

Germline V gene data show CDR1 as SQVTM and CDR2 as ANQGSEA. The length of the CDR3 is 13 residues. V lost 6 bases and J lost 4, with 15 bases in between. TCRdb re-derived calls from the reads in MiXCR, one entry per CDR3 protein. The data show some 920,000 distinct CDR3 sequences, around 29% seen once. This TCR was recovered from a human donor in good health (CMV status not recorded). Some clones in this sample may be carry-over from other donors' samples. Sequences were derived from cultured CD8+ T cells from PBMCs, sampled from culture after CMV antigen stimulation. The V and J genes are TRBV29-1 and TRBJ1-2, with D hard to call. CDR3 DNA sequence: TGCAGCGTCCCGACCTATCACGGCTATGGCTACACCTTC. It specifies CSVPTYHGYGYTF.